The 21 T cell receptor beta chains presented below share a single source sample, sequenced in a study of T cell repertoires in cytomegalovirus infection. These TCRs' antigens remain unknown. TCRdb called the reads again in MiXCR, with one record for every CDR3 protein. Here the sample spans 370,000 or so distinct CDR3 sequences, roughly a third being singletons. This sample comprised cultured PBMCs, obtained from culture after CMV antigen stimulation. The receptor source for this set is a human donor in good health (CMV status not recorded). Some clones in this sample may be carry-over from other donors' samples.

The chain couples TRBV20-1 to TRBJ2-5; 7 positions match TRBD1. Germline loops: CDR1 DFQATT, CDR2 SNEGSKA (reference sequence). J lost 5 bases, V lost 5 bases, and 14 bases had no gene match. The length of the CDR3 is 15 residues. The CDR3 DNA follows: TGCAGTGCTCCGCGACAGGGTGTCTTGCGCGAGACCCAGTACTTC. Protein: CSAPRQGVLRETQYF.

The chain couples TRBV10-3 to TRBJ2-7; 9 bases map to TRBD2. Germline values: CDR1 ENHRY, CDR2 SYGVKD. The length of the CDR3 is 13 residues. Germline trimming cut 4 bases from V and 2 bases from J; bases unmatched to any gene: 0. The CDR3 sequence: CAISGTSAYEQYF. CDR3 sequence (DNA): TGTGCCATCAGTGGGACTAGCGCCTACGAGCAGTACTTC.

This chain connects TRBV19 to TRBJ2-6, with 7 nucleotides matching TRBD1. The CDR3 runs to 19 residues. Germline V gives CDR1 LNHDA, CDR2 SQIVND (reference sequence). J lost 0 bases, V lost 0 bases, and 8 bases had no gene match. The CDR3, as DNA: TGTGCCAGTAGTATAGACCATGACAGGGCCATCTCTGGGGCCAACGTCCTGACTTTC. As protein: CASSIDHDRAISGANVLTF.

V usage is TRBV13 and J usage is TRBJ2-7, with 7 bases matching TRBD2. Germline V gene lookup returns CDR1 PRHDT and CDR2 FYEKMQ (reference sequence). J gave up 7 bases and V 2 bases, and 8 bases lay outside the gene matches. The CDR3 loop spans 14 amino acids. CDR3 sequence reads: CASSLMASGSEQYV. For the CDR3, the DNA is TGTGCCAGCAGCTTAATGGCTAGCGGATCGGAGCAGTACGTC.

The chain carries TRBV6-6 and TRBJ1-5; 9 bases line up with TRBD1. J lost 3 bases, V lost 4 bases, and 1 base had no gene match. This CDR3 has 14 residues. Per germline, CDR1 MNHNY and CDR2 SVGAGI (reference sequence). CDR3: CASSWDRANQPQHF. The CDR3 DNA follows: TGTGCCAGCAGTTGGGACAGGGCCAATCAGCCCCAGCATTTT.

The chain uses TRBV6-2 or TRBV6-3 and TRBJ2-1; TRBD2 might be the D (5 bases). V was trimmed by 6 bases and J by 2 bases, leaving 14 bases between them. The germline gives CDR1 MNHEY, CDR2 SVGEGT. The CDR3 totals 15 residues. The CDR3 coding sequence is TGTGCCAGCAGCCATTCCGGAGGAACCTACAATGAGCAGTTCTTC. Its protein product is CASSHSGGTYNEQFF.

The chain couples TRBV7-2 to TRBJ2-1; the D gene is possibly TRBD2 (6 bases). The germline V gene encodes CDR1 SGHTA and CDR2 FQGNSA. The CDR3 contains 13 residues. V lost 11 bases and J 3 bases, leaving 14 bases between the germline ends. Here the CDR3 DNA reads TGTGCCGGGGCGGGATCTTACTACAATGAGCAGTTCTTC. This translates into CAGAGSYYNEQFF.

The chain employs TRBV5-6 and TRBJ2-7; D remains unclear. CDR3 length: 14 amino acids. The V end lost 4 bases, the J end lost 3 bases, and 14 bases lay between the germline ends. Germline V gene sequence: CDR1 SGHDT, CDR2 YYEEEE. The CDR3 spells CASSRPGIVYEQYF. The CDR3 DNA reads as TGTGCCAGCAGCCGGCCGGGTATAGTCTACGAGCAGTACTTC.

The chain employs TRBV10-2 and TRBJ2-7; 12 bases line up with TRBD2. CDR3 length: 15 amino acids. Germline CDR1 is WSHSY and CDR2 is SAAADI. V was pared by 6 bases and J by 5 bases, with 8 bases of the junction left unmatched. CDR3 residues: CASRLAGGPNHEQYV. In DNA form, the CDR3 reads TGCGCCAGCAGGCTAGCGGGAGGGCCGAACCACGAGCAGTACGTC.

This clonotype was counted ten times or more. The CDR3 nucleotides read TGTGCCAGCAGCTTAGTACCGGGAGGGAATGATGAGCAGTTCTTC. This sequence encodes CASSLVPGGNDEQFF. The V and J genes are TRBV7-2 and TRBJ2-1; TRBD2 matches 8 bases. The germline CDR1 and CDR2 sequences are SGHTA and FQGNSA. V trimming: 1 base; J trimming: 8 bases; junction bases outside the gene matches: 7. The CDR3 is 15 amino acids.

The genes are TRBV7-8 and TRBJ2-1; no clear D gene. CDR1 is SGHVS, CDR2 FQNEAQ, per germline. Between the trimmed V and J ends, which lost 3 bases and 9 bases, there was a span of 12 bases. CDR3 length equals 13 residues. The CDR3 nucleotides read TGTGCCAGCAGCTTGGAGCGTATTAGTGAGCAGTTCTTC. It yields the protein CASSLERISEQFF.

The V gene is TRBV12-3 or TRBV12-4, the J gene TRBJ2-5; 8 bases fit TRBD1. This CDR3 region has 14 residues. J was trimmed by 4 bases and V by 2 bases; bases with no gene match: 3. The CDR3 DNA is TGTGCCAGCAGTTTACAGGGGGCCGGAGAGACCCAGTACTTC. It codes for CASSLQGAGETQYF.

The chain couples TRBV7-8 to TRBJ1-1; 8 nucleotides line up with TRBD1. V gave up 5 bases and J gave up 4 bases; unmatched junction bases: 6. The CDR3 runs 14 residues. Germline V gives CDR1 SGHVS, CDR2 FQNEAQ. The CDR3 here is CASSLRDRPTEAFF. The CDR3 bases are TGTGCCAGCAGCCTCCGGGACAGGCCCACTGAAGCTTTCTTT.

This clonotype has ten or more counts. The CDR3 is CASSLSRQSGETQYF. In nucleotides, the CDR3 is TGTGCCAGCAGTTTATCGAGACAGTCTGGGGAGACCCAGTACTTC. V is TRBV27 and J is TRBJ2-5; weak D call: TRBD1 (5 bases). Trimming shortened V by 0 bases and J by 5 bases, and 13 bases separated the two germline ends. CDR1 is MNHEY and CDR2 is SMNVEV in the germline V gene (reference sequence). CDR3 length: 15 residues.

The genes are TRBV7-2 and TRBJ1-3; D might be TRBD1 (6 bases). The length of the CDR3 is 17 residues. The V gene's germline CDR1 is SGHTA and CDR2 FQGNSA. Trimming cost V 5 bases and J 0 bases, with 17 bases left between them. The CDR3 here is CASSRGGQTYSGNTIYF. CDR3 sequence (DNA): TGTGCCAGCAGCCGAGGGGGGCAGACTTACTCTGGAAACACCATATATTTT.

This clonotype was observed a handful of times. This chain uses TRBV6-1 with TRBJ2-4; D may correspond to TRBD1 or TRBD2 (6 bases each). V lost 1 base and J lost 3, with 13 bases in between. The CDR3 length is 16 residues. CDR1 and CDR2 (germline): MNHNS, SASEGT. The CDR3 region has the DNA TGTGCCAGCAGTGAAGGTAGGGGGGCCGGCAAAAACATTCAGTACTTC. This translates into CASSEGRGAGKNIQYF.

The V call is TRBV7-2, the J call TRBJ2-4, with 9 positions matching TRBD2. The CDR3 sequence is 15 residues long. The V and J ends lost 1 base and 6 bases, in that order; junction bases with no gene match: 4. Germline values: CDR1 SGHTA, CDR2 FQGNSA. CDR3 bases: TGTGCCAGCAGCTTAGAAGCGGGAGGCGTAAACATTCAGTACTTC. Its protein is CASSLEAGGVNIQYF.

This clonotype was found a few times. J is TRBJ2-5 and V is TRBV25-1; weak D call: TRBD2 (6 bases). V was trimmed by 1 base and J by 4 bases, leaving 10 bases between them. Germline CDR1 MGHDK, CDR2 SYGVNS. CDR3 length: 14 residues. In nucleotides, the CDR3 is TGTGCCAGCAGTGAATTTCGAGCGGGAGAGACCCAGTACTTC. The encoded protein is CASSEFRAGETQYF.

The chain has TRBV7-9 and TRBJ2-7, with D perhaps matching TRBD1 (5 bases). CDR1 SEHNR and CDR2 FQNEAQ come from the germline V gene (reference sequence). Deletions cut 1 base from V and 0 bases from J, with 13 bases between. The CDR3 runs to 16 residues. The CDR3 region is CASSLGAGKSSYEQYF. The CDR3 DNA follows: TGTGCCAGCAGCTTAGGTGCAGGGAAGAGCTCCTACGAGCAGTACTTC.

CDR3 in DNA: TGCAGTACCGGCGGGGGGGCTGGAGTGAATCAGCCCCAGCATTTT. This encodes CSTGGGAGVNQPQHF. This chain uses TRBV20-1 with TRBJ1-5, with a possible D match to TRBD1 (6 bases). The germline V gene encodes CDR1 DFQATT and CDR2 SNEGSKA (reference sequence). Trimming took off 8 bases at V and 4 bases at J, with 21 bases between the two ends. The CDR3 is 15 residues long.

V gene TRBV7-4 combines with J gene TRBJ2-5; D might be TRBD1 or TRBD2, each matching 6 bases. Trimming took off 5 bases at V and 4 bases at J, with 23 bases between the two ends. Germline loops: CDR1 SGHVT, CDR2 SQSDAQ. The CDR3 is made up of 17 amino acids. CDR3 loop: CASSTSGGGIQGETQYF. CDR3 nucleotides: TGTGCCAGCAGCACCTCCGGGGGCGGTATTCAGGGAGAGACCCAGTACTTC. The full variable domain, completed using reference TRBV7-4 and TRBJ2-5, is GAGVSQSPRYKVAKRGRDVALRCDSISGHVTLYWYRQTLGQGSEVLTYSQSDAQRDKSGRPSGRFSAERPERSVSTLKIQRTEQGDSAVYLCASSTSGGGIQGETQYFGPGTRLLVL.